This T cell receptor (beta chain) was profiled in a study of cytomegalovirus exposure and HLA in healthy donors (dated by TCRdb to about 2017). About the study as a whole: An earlier analysis of approximately 640 of the donors reported roughly 300 Gb of sequence data and 120 million or so unique TCR beta sequences from roughly 180 million T cells. Roughly 5 DR-DQ haplotypes were treated as single units for association and clustering because of strong linkage in the cohort. All discovery cohort repertoires had been generated using a single sequencing platform. Class I and class II HLA loci were covered by the typing at four-digit resolution. Of the roughly 410 genotyped donors, 75% to 85% were placed in the genetic ancestry cluster associated with self-reported Caucasian donors. In the later analysis, no new phenotypic data were used to find candidate immune exposures; instead, reliance was placed on TCR beta sequences and their occurrence across donors. A later analysis re-analyzed previously published TCR beta repertoires from 666 donors and added high-resolution HLA genotyping to study TCR occurrence patterns. To predict cytomegalovirus infection status, the study combined high-throughput TCR immunosequencing, statistical association of individual TCRs with disease status, and machine learning. Across roughly 420 genotyped donors of the cohort, an average of about 250,000 unique TCR beta nucleotide sequences per donor were sequenced, and around 20% of those sequences were non-productive. Alongside the repertoire data, information on donor age, sex, ethnicity and CMV serostatus was compiled. Genome-wide SNP genotypes for about 60% of the roughly 700 donors were used in a later genetic analysis, which treated that subset as a discovery cohort. The study profiled the T cell repertoires of about 720 subjects by immunosequencing and related them to cytomegalovirus serostatus. In an earlier analysis of roughly 540 of the donors, high-throughput TCR beta sequencing was used to judge whether each TCR beta V gene segment behaved as functional or pseudogenic. A separate validation cohort of roughly 130 different subjects was used in addition to the 666-subject first cohort. Roughly 300 gigabases of sequencing data and roughly 90 million unique TCR sequences were included in an early release covering 550 to 650 HLA-typed donors. The study aimed to test whether cataloging public T cell receptors could reveal signatures of past pathogen exposure. The number of donors typed differed by locus, with about 629-630 for A, B, C, DRB1 and DQB1, around 560 for DQA1, approximately 570 for DPA1, and about 450 for DPB1.

The library was made by the immunoSEQ multiplex PCR assay. For the multiplex PCR, a mixture combining 60 forward primers for TCR Vbeta segments and 13 reverse primers for TCR Jbeta segments was used. The CDR3 region of rearranged TCR beta genes was amplified from genomic DNA with a multiplex PCR assay. The Illumina HiSeq System was used to sequence the amplified TCR beta libraries as 87-base-pair reads. The paper's processing steps were these. A later analysis counted some 80 million unique TCR beta chains across the 690 or so repertoires, and some 11 million of these chains were shared by at least two donors. Raw reads were error-corrected and collapsed into unique sequences by a nearest-neighbor algorithm in which closely related sequences were merged to remove PCR and sequencing errors. Alignment of CDR3 sequences to IMGT reference sequences was used to assign V, D and J gene segments. For a sequence to be retained, at least a six-nucleotide match to both a V gene segment and a J gene segment was required. A rearrangement counted as productive if the CDR3 had no stop codons and remained in frame with V and J, and every other rearrangement counted as non-productive. CDR3 was defined by IMGT convention, running from the second conserved V-encoded cysteine to the conserved J-encoded phenylalanine. Sequences without an unambiguous match to a single V gene segment were excluded from the earlier analysis of over 500 of the donors. In an earlier analysis of 587 of the donors, a V segment was called functional when productive rearrangements were above 56.7%, and segregating when the standard deviation between donors exceeded 5%. A statistical classification framework was built to diagnose cytomegalovirus status from the catalog of TCR beta chain sequences. V and J gene assignment, in a later analysis, came from comparing TCR nucleotide sequences with IMGT/GENE-DB human TR gene sequences. In a later analysis, CDR3 sequences and most-parsimonious VDJ recombination scenarios were assigned using the TCRdist pipeline. A later analysis defined each TCR beta chain by its CDR3 amino acid sequence plus V-gene family, and excluded reads lacking a unique V-gene family. To address suspected cross-contamination and a sequencing artifact, a later analysis removed a few hundred highly shared, low-generation-probability nucleotide sequences. A later analysis calculated a clonal expansion index for each public chain from normalized within-repertoire ranks of inferred template counts. In a later analysis, generation probabilities were computed with a VDJ recombination model fitted to out-of-frame rearrangements, and the resulting probabilities were checked against IGoR. In a later analysis, TCR-TCR, TCR-HLA and TCR-CMV co-occurrence was scored with hypergeometric tests, and a repertoire-size bias correction was applied to TCR pairs. In a later analysis, false discovery rates were estimated by permuting HLA or CMV assignments 20 times. In a later analysis, co-occurring TCRs were grouped using DBSCAN, and TCRdist sequence similarity was added for clustering within HLA-allele-positive subsets. For co-occurrence clustering, repertoires with fewer than 30,000 or more than 120,000 public chains were excluded, along with roughly 5 repertoires with anomalous nucleotide sharing. TCRdb holds this immuneACCESS table with in-frame rearrangements only. Some clones are missing; in checked studies, unresolved V genes explain under half, and the rest has no known cause. The V and J calls and clone size come from that table; D and trimming were worked out from the DNA. The sample contains around 90,000 clones, 75% to 90% of them found a single time. 7.4% of the sample rests with the top ten.

The cohort was made up of 500 to 850 healthy bone marrow donors. Cohort members were all nominally healthy when sampled, although unrecorded immune exposures were likely present. The donor was CMV seropositive and was included in the group of approximately 300 seropositive cohort members. Every donor gave a peripheral blood sample, and the peripheral blood mononuclear cells from that sample were used for TCR beta sequencing. The Qiagen DNeasy Blood Extraction Kit was used to extract genomic DNA from the blood cell samples. CDR1 and CDR2 are drawn from the germline V gene: SGHRS, YFSETQ. Trimming takes 2 bases off V and 7 bases off J; junction bases not matched to a gene: 5. From the cysteine up to the phenylalanine, the CDR3 has a length of 14 residues. Only the CDR3 portion is preserved as DNA: 42 bases, with reading frame beginning at the first base. With respect to this clone: There is no known antigen for this receptor. No base quality information exists; no much larger clone differs at one position.

Points the paper makes about the study in general: The authors suggested that the approach could potentially be extended to other disease states and immunological phenotypes. Most TCR sequences were observed very rarely across donors, whereas some public TCRs were present in many individuals. Compared with equally common non-associated chains, HLA-associated TCR beta chains in a later analysis were more clonally expanded and had lower generation probabilities. Specific HLA alleles were associated with more than 15,000 TCR beta sequences at a false discovery rate of 0.05 in a later analysis. In a later genetic analysis, fewer N-insertions in productive TCRs were reported among donors in an Asian-associated ancestry cluster than the roughly 700-donor mean. Because some donors lacked HLA typing at each locus, the association tests relied only on the typed subset. Strong co-occurrence of HLA alleles, especially DR and DQ, made assigning TCR associations to individual alleles difficult. Presence/absence analyses assumed roughly uniform sequencing depth across donors, an assumption that may not hold. The study gave a list of 150 to 200 TCR beta chains associated with cytomegalovirus. In vitro tests confirmed that a few of the cytomegalovirus-associated TCR beta chains recognize cytomegalovirus antigens. Because counts were too low, 15 to 20 rarely observed V segments, including chromosome 9 orphons, were excluded from the earlier analysis of around 590 of the donors. Cytomegalovirus status was reported to be diagnosed by the classifier with high specificity and sensitivity in both the original and validation cohorts. In a later analysis, most CMV-associated TCR beta chains were found to appear HLA-restricted, with HLA associations seemingly driven largely by CMV exposure. An association between a missense DCLRE1C variant and V-gene and J-gene trimming of TCR beta chains was found in a later genetic analysis and replicated in an independent cohort. A later analysis reported that several top co-occurrence clusters appeared linked to parvovirus B19, influenza, CMV and Epstein-Barr virus. CMV serostatus was the only immune exposure information available for the cohort. In an earlier analysis of 500 to 650 of the donors, most TCR beta V segments appeared in productive rearrangements about 87% or about 30% of the time, broadly matching IMGT annotations. A cluster of highly shared sequence variants was judged likely to be a technical artifact of the sequencing pipeline. According to a later analysis, TCR association rates differed among HLA loci, with DRB1 alleles showing the most associated TCRs and HLA-C alleles showing the fewest. Some IMGT-functional V segments, including TRBV6-2 and TRBV6-3, could not be distinguished by the 87-base-pair reads and were therefore excluded. This cohort had only TCR beta chains sequenced, and the lack of alpha or paired-chain data limited which features could be detected. Correlated functional status among segregating V segments might reflect linkage disequilibrium, but an unknown experimental factor could not be ruled out. A further reported finding was that TCR beta sequences accurately predicted the HLA-A and HLA-B alleles for most subjects in the first cohort.

Here the chain combines TRBV5-1 and TRBJ2-2; TRBD1 lines up with 7 middle nucleotides. The clonotype originates from a man aged 35 to 55 in good health and CMV-seropositive. The sequenced sample consisted of PBMCs. CDR3 sequence: CASSLRDRHGELFF. The DNA sequence follows: TGCGCCAGCAGCTTACGGGACAGACACGGGGAGCTGTTTTTT.